This T cell receptor (beta chain) was found in a study of blood T cell repertoires in COVID-19. Clones were read by immunoSEQ multiplex PCR, and TCRdb kept only the in-frame ones, dropping some. The sample yields tens of thousands of clones, around 84% seen once. The CDR3 is made up of 17 amino acids. The V gene's germline CDR1 is LNHDA and CDR2 SQIVND (reference sequence). V dropped 5 bases and J dropped 1; count of bases not matched to a gene: 8. The sample consisted of peripheral blood. The genes are TRBV19 and TRBJ2-5; 12 bases map to TRBD2. The origin of this receptor is a woman in her 70s with acute or convalescent COVID-19. The CDR3 loop is CASSFRLAGDLQETQYF. DNA for the CDR3: TGTGCCAGTAGTTTCCGACTAGCGGGGGACCTCCAAGAGACCCAGTACTTC.